The 27 T cell receptor beta chains below come from one sample, sequenced in a study of fetal regulatory T cell absence and autoimmunity. Some clones are missing from TCRdb's copy, which holds only in-frame ones; the method was immunoSEQ multiplex PCR. Of 95,000 to 100,000 clones listed, around 72% are singletons. The sequencing input was pancreas tissue. Receptor source: a male donor with IPEX syndrome.

This clone was observed a few times. The V and J genes are TRBV4-1 and TRBJ2-7; 10 nucleotides match TRBD2. V dropped 0 bases and J dropped 7; count of bases not matched to a gene: 12. Germline CDR1 reads MGHRA; CDR2 reads YSYEKL. CDR3 size: 17 residues. DNA of the CDR3: TGCGCCAGCAGCCAAGATTTTGCACTAGCGGGGAAGGGGGAGCAGTACTTC. This sequence encodes CASSQDFALAGKGEQYF.

This clone came up once. The V call is TRBV4-3, the J call TRBJ1-2; D gene ambiguous. Deletions cut 2 bases from V and 8 bases from J, with 15 bases between. This CDR3 comprises 14 residues. CDR1 LGHNA and CDR2 YSLEER come from the germline V gene. As DNA, the CDR3 is TGCGCCAGCAGCCAAAAGGGAATTAAGGAGGGCTACACCTTC. Translating gives CASSQKGIKEGYTF.

The chain uses TRBV18 and TRBJ2-2; 7 bases are shared with TRBD1. The CDR3 has 14 residues. Losses at the gene ends were 6 bases for V and 3 bases for J; bases not matched to a gene: 4. The germline gives CDR1 KGHSH, CDR2 LQKENI. The CDR3, as DNA: TGTGCCAGCTCTGTGACAGGGTACACCGGGGAGCTGTTTTTT. Protein sequence: CASSVTGYTGELFF.

The chain has TRBV18 and TRBJ2-2; D is ambiguous. Trimming shortened V by 8 bases and J by 5 bases, and 9 bases separated the two germline ends. Germline assignment: CDR1 KGHSH and CDR2 LQKENI. The CDR3 is 12 amino acids. Here the CDR3 DNA reads TGTGCCAGCCCTCTGCCGACCGGGGAGCTGTTTTTT. Its protein product is CASPLPTGELFF. Variable domain in full (rest from reference TRBV18 and TRBJ2-2): NAGVMQNPRHLVRRRGQEARLRCSPMKGHSHVYWYRQLPEEGLKFMVYLQKENIIDESGMPKERFSAEFPKEGPSILRIQQVVRGDSAAYFCASPLPTGELFFGEGSRLTVL.

The V call is TRBV4-1, the J call TRBJ2-7; 13 positions agree with TRBD2. The germline V gene has CDR1 MGHRA and CDR2 YSYEKL. The CDR3 sequence is 15 residues long. The junction had 3 bases not matched to a gene; V was cut back by 1 base and J by 6 bases. The CDR3 loop is CASSQAGLAGIEQYF. The CDR3 DNA reads TGCGCCAGCAGCCAAGCGGGACTAGCGGGGATCGAGCAGTACTTC.

The gene calls are TRBV5-4 and TRBJ1-1; perhaps TRBD1 as D (5 bases). The germline V and J ends were trimmed by 1 base and 4 bases, with 5 bases remaining between them. Per the germline V gene, CDR1 is SGHNT and CDR2 is YYREEE (reference sequence). This CDR3 is built from 12 residues. The CDR3 nucleotides are TGTGCCAGCAGCTTGCAGGGCACTGAAGCTTTCTTT. Its protein product is CASSLQGTEAFF.

This clone was counted a few times. The V call is TRBV30, the J call TRBJ2-3, with 7 bases matching TRBD2. The CDR3 length is 14 residues. In germline, CDR1 is GTSNPN, CDR2 SVGIG (reference sequence). Unmatched junction bases numbered 7, after V lost 3 bases and J lost 4 bases. In DNA, the CDR3 is TGTGCCTGGAGCACGACCGGGGGGTCAGATACGCAGTATTTT. This encodes CAWSTTGGSDTQYF.

The chain is built from TRBV12-1 and TRBJ1-6; TRBD1 is the table's D call and was not checked against the DNA. TRBV12-1 is designated a pseudogene. The CDR3 totals 15 residues. CDR3 protein: CASSSTGFYNSPLHF. Here the CDR3 DNA reads TGTGCCAGCAGCTCCACAGGTTTTTATAATTCACCCCTCCACTTT.

This clone showed up just a few times. V and J are TRBV11-2 and TRBJ2-3; 10 bases are a match to TRBD2. The CDR3 sequence is 18 residues long. CDR1 is SGHAT, CDR2 FQNNGV, per germline. Trimming at V came to 0 bases and at J to 6 bases, leaving 12 bases not matched to a gene. The CDR3 sequence is CASSLEMGLAGAWDTQYF. As DNA, the CDR3 is TGTGCCAGCAGCTTAGAGATGGGGCTAGCGGGGGCCTGGGATACGCAGTATTTT.

The chain links TRBV5-8 to TRBJ2-7; D is possibly TRBD2 (6 bases). The CDR3 runs to 15 residues. V was pared by 0 bases and J by 3 bases, with 13 bases between. Germline CDR1 reads SGHTS; CDR2 reads YDEGEE. The CDR3 DNA reads TGTGCCAGCAGCTTGGAAGGACTACTTTACTACGAGCAGTACTTC. This encodes CASSLEGLLYYEQYF.

This chain uses TRBV6-6 with TRBJ2-2, with 15 positions matching TRBD2. The ends lost 5 bases at V and 6 bases at J; junction bases unmatched: 1. CDR3 length: 15 amino acids. Germline-derived CDR1 and CDR2 are MNHNY and SVGAGI (reference sequence). CDR3: CASSRTSGRAGELFF. CDR3 bases: TGTGCCAGCAGTAGGACTAGCGGGAGGGCCGGGGAGCTGTTTTTT.

This clone has just a few counts. The chain is built from TRBV6-5 and TRBJ1-1; D gene uncertain. The germline V and J ends were trimmed by 7 bases and 0 bases, with 9 bases remaining between them. The germline V gene has CDR1 MNHEY and CDR2 SVGAGI. The CDR3 has 13 amino acids. The CDR3 bases are TGTGCCAGCATGAGGACCATGAACACTGAAGCTTTCTTT. It is translated as CASMRTMNTEAFF.

There are a few counts of this clone. The chain uses TRBV30 and TRBJ1-2, with D maybe TRBD1 (6 bases). The CDR3 covers 12 residues. Germline CDR1 and CDR2: GTSNPN and SVGIG (reference sequence). Trimming cost V 0 bases and J 8 bases, with 10 bases left between them. Here the CDR3 DNA reads TGTGCCTGGAGTGTAACCAGGGGCGGCTACACCTTC. Residues: CAWSVTRGGYTF.

The V call is TRBV11-2, the J call TRBJ2-7, with 7 nucleotides matching TRBD1. With 5 bases clipped from V and 4 bases from J, the junction kept 8 bases outside the gene matches. Germline V gene lookup returns CDR1 SGHAT and CDR2 FQNNGV. The CDR3 consists of 14 residues. CDR3 sequence reads: CASSPGTAHYEQYF. The DNA for the CDR3 is TGTGCCAGCAGCCCCGGGACAGCCCATTACGAGCAGTACTTC.

The V call is TRBV30, the J call TRBJ1-2; the D is unclear. CDR3 length equals 12 residues. Per the germline V gene, CDR1 is GTSNPN and CDR2 is SVGIG (reference sequence). V lost 3 bases, J lost 4 bases, and 9 bases lay in between. In DNA, the CDR3 is TGTGCCTGGAGATACAGCCTCTATGGCTACACCTTC. Translating gives CAWRYSLYGYTF. Variable domain in full (rest from reference TRBV30 and TRBJ1-2): SQTIHQWPATLVQPVGSPLSLECTVEGTSNPNLYWYRQAAGRGLQLLFYSVGIGQISSEVPQNLSASRPQDRQFILSSKKLLLSDSGFYLCAWRYSLYGYTFGSGTRLTVV.

This chain joins TRBV7-2 and TRBJ2-7; no reliable D call. The CDR3 has 10 amino acids. V lost 3 bases to trimming and J lost 3 bases, with 0 bases between them. In germline, CDR1 is SGHTA, CDR2 FQGNSA. The CDR3 region has the DNA TGTGCCAGCAGCTTCTACGAGCAGTACTTC. Translating it yields CASSFYEQYF.

The chain couples TRBV7-9 to TRBJ2-7; 8 bases map to TRBD2. V dropped 4 bases and J dropped 0; count of bases not matched to a gene: 5. CDR1 and CDR2 from the germline V gene are SEHNR and FQNEAQ (reference sequence). There are 15 residues in the CDR3. CDR3 sequence reads: CASSSSGGFSYEQYF. The CDR3 DNA is TGTGCCAGCAGCTCAAGCGGGGGTTTCTCCTACGAGCAGTACTTC.

This clone came up a few times. This CDR3 reads CASSWTSGSNEQFF. In DNA form, the CDR3 reads TGTGCCAGCAGCTGGACTAGCGGGAGCAATGAGCAGTTCTTC. The chain links TRBV13 to TRBJ2-1, with TRBD2 matching over 13 bases. CDR1 and CDR2 from the germline V gene are PRHDT and FYEKMQ (reference sequence). Trimming removed 4 bases from V and 6 bases from J; junction bases left unmatched: 0. The CDR3 has 14 residues.

The chain recombines TRBV11-1 with TRBJ2-7; D not resolved. V shed 3 bases and J shed 0 bases, with 12 bases lying between them. The CDR3 loop spans 15 amino acids. Germline-derived CDR1 and CDR2 are SGHAT and FQDESV (reference sequence). The CDR3 sequence is CASSLRLAPSYEQYF. CDR3 coding DNA: TGTGCCAGCAGCTTGAGGCTGGCGCCCTCCTACGAGCAGTACTTC.

The chain combines TRBV5-4 with TRBJ2-2; TRBD1 aligns across 8 bases. The V gene's germline CDR1 is SGHNT and CDR2 YYREEE (reference sequence). The CDR3 length is 14 residues. Unmatched junction bases numbered 4, after V lost 3 bases and J lost 6 bases. CDR3 residues: CASSYLTGAGELFF. CDR3 DNA sequence: TGTGCCAGCAGCTACCTGACAGGGGCCGGGGAGCTGTTTTTT.

This clone was counted a few times. The gene calls are TRBV7-9 and TRBJ2-7, with 10 bases identical to TRBD2. The CDR3 covers 14 residues. Germline CDR1 reads SEHNR; CDR2 reads FQNEAQ (reference sequence). The junction had 6 bases not matched to a gene; V was cut back by 6 bases and J by 4 bases. Here the CDR3 DNA reads TGTGCCAGCAGGAATAGCGGGGGGAGGTACGAGCAGTACTTC. Translation gives CASRNSGGRYEQYF. The whole variable domain, filled in from reference TRBV7-9 and TRBJ2-7, reads DTGVSQNPRHKITKRGQNVTFRCDPISEHNRLYWYRQTLGQGPEFLTYFQNEAQLEKSRLLSDRFSAERPKGSFSTLEIQRTEQGDSAMYLCASRNSGGRYEQYFGPGTRLTVT.

The chain has TRBV7-9 and TRBJ2-4, with D tentatively TRBD1 (7 bases). The V and J ends lost 4 bases and 0 bases respectively, with 10 bases between them. This CDR3 contains 15 residues. Per the germline V gene, CDR1 is SEHNR and CDR2 is FQNEAQ (reference sequence). In nucleotides, the CDR3 is TGTGCCAGCAGCTCAGGGGGGTTAGCCAAAAACATTCAGTACTTC. It specifies CASSSGGLAKNIQYF. Supplemented by reference TRBV7-9 and TRBJ2-4, the full variable domain reads DTGVSQNPRHKITKRGQNVTFRCDPISEHNRLYWYRQTLGQGPEFLTYFQNEAQLEKSRLLSDRFSAERPKGSFSTLEIQRTEQGDSAMYLCASSSGGLAKNIQYFGAGTRLSVL.

The chain has TRBV29-1 and TRBJ1-1; D gene uncertain. Germline V gene sequence: CDR1 SQVTM, CDR2 ANQGSEA. This CDR3 contains 13 residues. Trimming left V 2 bases short and J 1 base short, with 8 bases between. The CDR3 loop reads CSVEIAKNTEAFF. In DNA, the CDR3 is TGCAGCGTTGAAATAGCAAAGAACACTGAAGCTTTCTTT. Together with reference TRBV29-1 and TRBJ1-1, the CDR3 gives the full variable domain: SAVISQKPSRDICQRGTSLTIQCQVDSQVTMMFWYRQQPGQSLTLIATANQGSEATYESGFVIDKFPISRPNLTFSTLTVSNMSPEDSSIYLCSVEIAKNTEAFFGQGTRLTVV.

CDR3 loop: CASSDGDSSYNSPLHF. CDR3 nucleotide sequence: TGTGCCAGCAGTGACGGGGATAGCTCCTATAATTCACCCCTCCACTTT. This chain joins TRBV6-4 and TRBJ1-6; no reliable D call. Per germline, CDR1 MRHNA and CDR2 SNTAGT. Between the trimmed V and J ends, which lost 2 bases and 0 bases, there was a span of 8 bases. This CDR3 has 16 amino acids.

J is TRBJ2-5 and V is TRBV27; D assignment may be TRBD1 or TRBD2 (5 bases each). CDR1 MNHEY and CDR2 SMNVEV come from the germline V gene (reference sequence). The CDR3 has 14 residues. Trimming stripped 2 bases from V and 9 bases from J, with 16 bases between. CDR3 nucleotide sequence: TGTGCCAGCAGTTTAGGGACCGGCTCCCTCGCCCAGTACTTC. Translation gives CASSLGTGSLAQYF.

This clone has just a few counts. The CDR3 here is CASSSGLAGFYEQYF. For the CDR3, the DNA is TGTGCCAGCAGCTCGGGACTAGCGGGATTCTACGAGCAGTACTTC. The chain joins TRBV5-5 to TRBJ2-7, with TRBD2 matching 13 bases. Looked up from germline, CDR1 is SGHKS and CDR2 is YYEKEE (reference sequence). This CDR3 is built from 15 residues. J was trimmed by 3 bases and V by 3 bases; bases with no gene match: 3. Combining the CDR3 with reference TRBV5-5 and TRBJ2-7 gives the whole variable domain DAGVTQSPTHLIKTRGQQVTLRCSPISGHKSVSWYQQVLGQGPQFIFQYYEKEERGRGNFPDRFSARQFPNYSSELNVNALLLGDSALYLCASSSGLAGFYEQYFGPGTRLTVT.

This rearrangement joins TRBV7-9 to TRBJ2-1; 9 nucleotides align to TRBD1. The CDR3 runs to 12 residues. Germline V gene data show CDR1 as SEHNR and CDR2 as FQNEAQ (reference sequence). The J segment lost 13 bases and the V segment lost 2 bases, leaving 3 bases of the junction unmatched. The CDR3 nucleotides are TGTGCCAGCAGCTTAAGGGGACAGGGCCAGTTCTTC. It translates to CASSLRGQGQFF.